The TCR beta chain described here comes from a study of T cell repertoires in cytomegalovirus infection (dated by TCRdb to between 2019 and 2020). The study in broad terms: Donor HLA type was relevant to the analysis, because carriage of CMV infection together with the matching HLA type was indicated by public TCR beta signatures.

The run used an Illumina HiSeq 1500. The public reads were run again by TCRdb, first through fastp at Q25 and then through MiXCR, and only productive beta chains were kept. Merged by CDR3 protein, the rows form single entries marked with the most common genes and DNA. The sample table lists approximately 400,000 distinct CDR3 sequences, approximately 31% of them with a count of one. Together, the top ten hold roughly 13% of the sample. This clonotype was observed a handful of times. There is no known antigen for this receptor. Base qualities were left out, and no much larger clone turns up one base away. Including cysteine and phenylalanine, the CDR3 has 10 amino acids. Just CDR3 DNA is preserved here, 30 bases in frame from base 1. V loses 9 bases, J loses 7 bases, and the germline ends lie 7 bases apart. On the study overall, not on this receptor specifically: The ex vivo response was dominated by HLA-C-restricted CMV-specific TCR beta clonotypes, which also provided the single most frequent clonotype in two of eight donors. In both this cohort and an independent roughly 350-donor cohort, the cumulative frequency of public TCR beta family members distinguished carriers of CMV infection plus the relevant HLA type.

What was sequenced was PBMCs. This sequence uses TRBV6-7 and TRBJ1-5, with the D gene not clear enough to name. TRBV6-7 is classed as an ORF, of uncertain function. The sequence derives from a human donor in good health (CMV status not recorded). Some clones in this sample may be carry-over from other donors' samples. The CDR3 sequence is CARNTQPQHF. The DNA is as follows: TGTGCCAGGAACACCCAGCCCCAGCATTTT.